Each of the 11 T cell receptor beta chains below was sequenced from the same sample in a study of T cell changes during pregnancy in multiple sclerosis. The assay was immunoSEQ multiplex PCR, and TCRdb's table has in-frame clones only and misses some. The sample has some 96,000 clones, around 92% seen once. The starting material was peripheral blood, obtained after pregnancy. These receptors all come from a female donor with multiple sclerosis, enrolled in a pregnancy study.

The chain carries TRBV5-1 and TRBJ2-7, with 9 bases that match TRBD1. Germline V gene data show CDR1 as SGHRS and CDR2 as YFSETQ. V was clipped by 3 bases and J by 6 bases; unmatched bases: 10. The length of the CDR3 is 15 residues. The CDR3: CASSSPGQGEGEQYF. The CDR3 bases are TGCGCCAGCAGCTCACCGGGACAGGGCGAGGGCGAGCAGTACTTC.

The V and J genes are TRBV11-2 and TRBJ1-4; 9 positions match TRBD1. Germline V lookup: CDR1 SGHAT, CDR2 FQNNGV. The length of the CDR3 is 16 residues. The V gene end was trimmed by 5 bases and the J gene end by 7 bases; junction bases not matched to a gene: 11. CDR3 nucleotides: TGTGCCAGCAGCCAAACCAGGGACAGGGTATTTGAAAAACTGTTTTTT. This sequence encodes CASSQTRDRVFEKLFF.

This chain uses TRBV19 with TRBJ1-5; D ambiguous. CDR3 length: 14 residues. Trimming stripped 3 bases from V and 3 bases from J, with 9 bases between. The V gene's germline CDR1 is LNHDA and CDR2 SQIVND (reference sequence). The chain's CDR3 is CASSIVTSNQPQHF. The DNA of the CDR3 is TGTGCCAGTAGTATCGTCACTTCCAATCAGCCCCAGCATTTT.

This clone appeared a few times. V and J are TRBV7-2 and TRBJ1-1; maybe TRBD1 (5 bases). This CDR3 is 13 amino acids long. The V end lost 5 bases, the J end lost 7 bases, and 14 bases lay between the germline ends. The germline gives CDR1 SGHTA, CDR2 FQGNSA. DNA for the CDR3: TGTGCCAGCAGCCCAGGGCGGGGGTTTGAAGCTTTCTTT. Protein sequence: CASSPGRGFEAFF.

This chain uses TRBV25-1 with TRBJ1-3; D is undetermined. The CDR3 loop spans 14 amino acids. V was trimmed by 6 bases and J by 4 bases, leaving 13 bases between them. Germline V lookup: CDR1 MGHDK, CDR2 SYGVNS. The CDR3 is CASRESYSGNTIYF. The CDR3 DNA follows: TGTGCCAGCAGAGAGTCGTATTCGGGAAACACCATATATTTT.

As DNA, the CDR3 is TGTGCCAGCAGGATCGGACAGGCTGCCACTGAAGCTTTCTTT. It codes for CASRIGQAATEAFF. The chain couples TRBV11-1 to TRBJ1-1; TRBD1 aligns across 7 bases. The CDR3 extends over 14 amino acids. V shed 6 bases, J shed 4 bases, and the junction held 8 bases outside the gene matches. Germline CDR1 and CDR2: SGHAT and FQDESV (reference sequence).

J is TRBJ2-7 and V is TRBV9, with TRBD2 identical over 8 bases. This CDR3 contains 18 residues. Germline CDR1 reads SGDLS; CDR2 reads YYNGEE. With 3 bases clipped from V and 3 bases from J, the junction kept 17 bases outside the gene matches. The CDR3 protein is CASSAGQADGTRIYEQYF. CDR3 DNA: TGTGCCAGCAGCGCCGGCCAGGCGGACGGGACTAGGATCTACGAGCAGTACTTC.

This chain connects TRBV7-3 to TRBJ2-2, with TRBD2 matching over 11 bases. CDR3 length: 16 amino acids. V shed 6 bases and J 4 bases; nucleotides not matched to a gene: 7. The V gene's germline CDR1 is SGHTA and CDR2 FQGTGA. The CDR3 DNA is TGTGCCAGCAGTCAACTAGCGGGGGCTACCACCGGGGAGCTGTTTTTT. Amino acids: CASSQLAGATTGELFF. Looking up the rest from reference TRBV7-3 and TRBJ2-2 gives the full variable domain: GAGVSQTPSNKVTEKGKYVELRCDPISGHTALYWYRQSLGQGPEFLIYFQGTGAADDSGLPNDRFFAVRPEGSVSTLKIQRTERGDSAVYLCASSQLAGATTGELFFGEGSRLTVL.

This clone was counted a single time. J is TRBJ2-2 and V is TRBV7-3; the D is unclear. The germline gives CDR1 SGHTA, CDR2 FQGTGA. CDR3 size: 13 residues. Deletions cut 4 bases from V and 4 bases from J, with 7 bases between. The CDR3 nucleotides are TGTGCCAGCAGCTCACAGAGCACCGGGGAGCTGTTTTTT. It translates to CASSSQSTGELFF.

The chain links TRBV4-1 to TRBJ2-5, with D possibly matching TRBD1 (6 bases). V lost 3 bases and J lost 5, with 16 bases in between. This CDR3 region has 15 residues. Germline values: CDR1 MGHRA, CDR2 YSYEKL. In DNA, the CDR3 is TGCGCCAGCAGCCACGAGGGGGTTGTATCGGAGACCCAGTACTTC. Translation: CASSHEGVVSETQYF.

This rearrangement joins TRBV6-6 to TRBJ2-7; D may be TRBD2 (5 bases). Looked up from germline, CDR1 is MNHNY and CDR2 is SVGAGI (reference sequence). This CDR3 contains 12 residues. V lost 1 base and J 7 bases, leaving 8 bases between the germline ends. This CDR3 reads CASSYLPGEQYF. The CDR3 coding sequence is TGTGCCAGCAGTTACTTACCGGGAGAGCAGTACTTC.